This TCR beta chain was obtained from a study of cytomegalovirus exposure and HLA in healthy donors. V dropped 0 bases and J dropped 6 bases, with 11 bases sitting between them. From germline, CDR1 is LGHNA and CDR2 YNFKEQ. This CDR3 is built from 14 residues. Generated by immunoSEQ multiplex PCR, the TCRdb table keeps only in-frame clones and is missing some. The table has about 50,000 clones, around nine tenths seen once. This chain links TRBV4-2 with TRBJ1-2, with D uncertain. The sequence was collected from a man younger than 35 in good health and CMV-seronegative. Sequenced sample: PBMCs. CDR3 in amino acids: CASSQEGGGHGYTF. The CDR3 DNA is TGTGCCAGCAGCCAAGAGGGAGGAGGTCATGGCTACACCTTC.